This is a list of T cell receptor beta chains from one sample in a study of cytomegalovirus exposure and HLA in healthy donors. Using immunoSEQ multiplex PCR, the repertoire was profiled, and TCRdb retains in-frame clones only, with some absent. The listing contains approximately 140,000 clones. Sample: PBMCs. The receptors were gathered from a woman aged 40 to 50 in good health and CMV-seronegative. CDR3s include the opening cysteine and the closing phenylalanine or tryptophan.

>TRBJ1-1|TRBV18
CASSPNPGRTEAFF
>TRBJ2-7|TRBV5-6
CASSYRDRRYF
>TRBJ1-2|TRBV4-2
CASSEVGQGMDGYTF
>TRBJ2-2|TRBV19
CASTQRGRGNTGELFF
>TRBJ1-2|TRBV9
CASSVALDRGLPNYGYTF
>TRBJ2-5|TRBV7-9
CASSSPSGVETQYF
>TRBJ2-3|TRBV7-2
CASSYTSGGRGTDTQYF
>TRBJ1-1|TRBV27
CASSLLQGAGTEAFF
>TRBJ2-4|TRBV28
CASSSDRTSLNIQYF
>TRBJ1-2|TRBV4-2
CASSQAYRSTNYGYTF
>TRBJ1-4|TRBV20-1
CSARNEKLFF
>-|TRBV5-1
CASSLGDNHSYEQYF
>TRBJ1-2|TRBV27
CASRGEAGYTF
>TRBJ1-1|TRBV7-2
CASSLTRAGAEAFF
>TRBJ2-3|TRBV6-5
CASSRRATDTQYF
>TRBJ2-3|TRBV4-2
CASSQDLPRGGSTDTQYF
>TRBJ1-6|TRBV6-5
CASGRGNSPLHF
>TRBJ1-2|TRBV5-4
CASSLPRNYGYTF
>TRBJ2-1|TRBV7-6
CASSTIPQGSLGQGVNEQFF
>TRBJ1-1|TRBV19
CASSIFNRADLNTEAFF